This T cell receptor (beta chain) was sequenced in a study of blood T cell repertoires in COVID-19. Study context: The origin of the acute and convalescent COVID-19 samples was the United States, Italy and Spain. T cells, B-cell-depleted T cells, or PBMCs provided the cDNA or gDNA that served as material.

The repertoire was sequenced with immunoSEQ multiplex PCR; TCRdb's copy has only in-frame clones and lacks some. The sample has over 200,000 clones, just over 85% seen once. J lost 4 bases, V lost 6 bases, and 9 bases had no gene match. This CDR3 has 15 amino acids. CDR1 and CDR2 from the germline V gene are MDHEN and SYDVKM. The clonotype originates from a man aged 45 to 65 with COVID-19, enrolled during active disease. This chain links TRBV28 with TRBJ1-1; 9 bases are shared with TRBD1. The sample taken for sequencing was peripheral blood. Here the CDR3 reads CASSPQGADVTEAFF. Here the CDR3 DNA reads TGTGCCAGCAGCCCACAGGGGGCAGACGTCACTGAAGCTTTCTTT.